Reported below is one TCR beta chain. The record originates from a study of blood T cell repertoires in COVID-19. Turning to the study itself: COVID-19 samples from acute and convalescent phases originated in the United States, Italy and Spain. Nucleic acid was either cDNA or gDNA, and it came from T cells, B-cell-depleted T cells, or PBMCs.

Losses at the gene ends were 2 bases for V and 4 bases for J; bases not matched to a gene: 3. Germline V lookup: CDR1 MNHEY, CDR2 SVGEGT. This CDR3 has 14 amino acids. In the authors' workflow: Researchers report that nucleated cell counts were estimated from reference gene primer amplification. Data came from immunoSEQ multiplex PCR; TCRdb stores just in-frame clones and leaves some out. The DNA gave D and trimming, while V, J and clone size come from that table. The table has about 280,000 clones, nearly 90% seen once. The clonotype originates from a man younger than 30 with active or convalescent COVID-19. The V call is TRBV6-2 or TRBV6-3, the J call TRBJ1-1; 8 nucleotides match TRBD1. The sample consisted of peripheral blood. The CDR3 DNA is TGTGCCAGCAGTTACGTGGGACAGGTCACTGAAGCTTTCTTT. It codes for CASSYVGQVTEAFF.